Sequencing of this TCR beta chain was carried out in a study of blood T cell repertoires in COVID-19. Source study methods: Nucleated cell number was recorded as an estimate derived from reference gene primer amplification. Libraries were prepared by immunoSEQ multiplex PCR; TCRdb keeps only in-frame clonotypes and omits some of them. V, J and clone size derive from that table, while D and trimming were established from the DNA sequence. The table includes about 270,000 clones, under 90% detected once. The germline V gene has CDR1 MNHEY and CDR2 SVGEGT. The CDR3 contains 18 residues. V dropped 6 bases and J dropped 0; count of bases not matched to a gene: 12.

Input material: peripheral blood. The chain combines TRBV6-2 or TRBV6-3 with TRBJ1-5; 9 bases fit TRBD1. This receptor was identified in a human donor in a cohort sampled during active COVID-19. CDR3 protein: CASRPTGTGRYSNQPQHF. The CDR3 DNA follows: TGTGCCAGCAGACCTACCGGGACAGGGCGATATAGCAATCAGCCCCAGCATTTT.